The subject of this entry is one T cell receptor beta chain. A second PCR, run for about 7 to 12 cycles, used a sample-barcoded 5' primer plus a J-beta primer mix. TCRdb reanalysed the 5' RACE reads using MiXCR and keeps one entry per CDR3 protein. This sample has some 780,000 distinct CDR3 sequences, with roughly 50% found just once. CDR3 length: 14 amino acids. Germline loops: CDR1 DFQATT, CDR2 SNEGSKA (reference sequence). The V and J ends lost 2 bases and 5 bases, in that order; junction bases with no gene match: 9. This record belongs to a study of blood T cells in healthy people across ages. The rearrangement uses TRBV20-1 and TRBJ2-7; 7 bases map to TRBD1. This clonotype was obtained from a man in his forties in good health. Source material: blood. CDR3 loop: CSARKGATFHEQYF. The CDR3 DNA reads as TGCAGTGCTAGAAAGGGGGCAACTTTCCACGAGCAGTACTTC.